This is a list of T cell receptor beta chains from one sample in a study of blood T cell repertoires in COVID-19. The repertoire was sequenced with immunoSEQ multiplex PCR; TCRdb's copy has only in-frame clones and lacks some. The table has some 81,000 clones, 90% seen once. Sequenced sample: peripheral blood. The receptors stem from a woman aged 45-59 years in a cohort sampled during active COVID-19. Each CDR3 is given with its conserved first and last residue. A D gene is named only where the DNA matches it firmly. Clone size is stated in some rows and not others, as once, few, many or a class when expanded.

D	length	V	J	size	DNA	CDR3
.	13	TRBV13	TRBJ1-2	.	TGTGCCAGCAGCTTAGAACCGGGAAATGGCTACACCTTC	CASSLEPGNGYTF
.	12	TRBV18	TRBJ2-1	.	TGTGCCAGCTCACCATTCAACAATGAGCAGTTCTTC	CASSPFNNEQFF
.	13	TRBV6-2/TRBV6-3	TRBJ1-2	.	TGTGCCAGCAGTTACGGGCCTAACTATGGCTACACCTTC	CASSYGPNYGYTF
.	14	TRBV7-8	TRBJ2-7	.	TGTGCCAGCAGCTTAGTCACTAGTGCCTACGAGCAGTACTTC	CASSLVTSAYEQYF
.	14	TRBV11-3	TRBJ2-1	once	TGTGCCAGCAGCTTAGGGGCCGTTTGGAATGAGCAGTTCTTC	CASSLGAVWNEQFF
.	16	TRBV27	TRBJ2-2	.	TGTGCCAGCAGATCCATTATGGCCCAGGGTCCCGGGGAGCTGTTTTTT	CASRSIMAQGPGELFF
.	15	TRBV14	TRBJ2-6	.	TGTGCCAGCAGCCGGTCGAGGGCTGGGGCCAACGTCCTGACTTTC	CASSRSRAGANVLTF
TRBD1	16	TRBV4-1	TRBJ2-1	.	TGCGCCAGCAGCCATGCCTGGGACAGGGAGGGGAATGAGCAGTTCTTC	CASSHAWDREGNEQFF
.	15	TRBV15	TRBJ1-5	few	TGTGCCACCAGCAGAGACGGAACAGAAAATCAGCCCCAGCATTTT	CATSRDGTENQPQHF
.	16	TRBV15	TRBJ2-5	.	TGTGCCACCAGCGCTCCCCGAGGCAATCGCCAAGAGACCCAGTACTTC	CATSAPRGNRQETQYF
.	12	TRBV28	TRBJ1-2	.	TGTGCCAGCAGTTTGTCCCTCCGGGGCTACACCTTC	CASSLSLRGYTF
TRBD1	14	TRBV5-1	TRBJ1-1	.	TGCGCCAGCAGCACCCAGGACAGGGGTACTGAAGCTTTCTTT	CASSTQDRGTEAFF
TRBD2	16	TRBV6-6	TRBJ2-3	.	TGTGCCAGCAGTTTACTAGCGGGAGGGCCAGCAGATACGCAGTATTTT	CASSLLAGGPADTQYF
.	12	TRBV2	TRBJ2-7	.	TGTGCCAGCAGTGAGCCTGGCCACGAGCAGTACTTC	CASSEPGHEQYF
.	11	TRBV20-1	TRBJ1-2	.	TGCAGTGTCAAGCAGGGCGGCGGCTACACCTTC	CSVKQGGGYTF
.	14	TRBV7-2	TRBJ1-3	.	TGTGCCAGCAGCCCAGGGATCCCTGGAAACACCATATATTTT	CASSPGIPGNTIYF
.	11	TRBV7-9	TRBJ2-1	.	TGTGCCAGCAGCTTATATTATGAGCAGTTCTTC	CASSLYYEQFF
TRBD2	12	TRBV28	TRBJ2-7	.	TGTGCCAGCCTTCAGGGAGGGAACGAGCAGTACTTC	CASLQGGNEQYF